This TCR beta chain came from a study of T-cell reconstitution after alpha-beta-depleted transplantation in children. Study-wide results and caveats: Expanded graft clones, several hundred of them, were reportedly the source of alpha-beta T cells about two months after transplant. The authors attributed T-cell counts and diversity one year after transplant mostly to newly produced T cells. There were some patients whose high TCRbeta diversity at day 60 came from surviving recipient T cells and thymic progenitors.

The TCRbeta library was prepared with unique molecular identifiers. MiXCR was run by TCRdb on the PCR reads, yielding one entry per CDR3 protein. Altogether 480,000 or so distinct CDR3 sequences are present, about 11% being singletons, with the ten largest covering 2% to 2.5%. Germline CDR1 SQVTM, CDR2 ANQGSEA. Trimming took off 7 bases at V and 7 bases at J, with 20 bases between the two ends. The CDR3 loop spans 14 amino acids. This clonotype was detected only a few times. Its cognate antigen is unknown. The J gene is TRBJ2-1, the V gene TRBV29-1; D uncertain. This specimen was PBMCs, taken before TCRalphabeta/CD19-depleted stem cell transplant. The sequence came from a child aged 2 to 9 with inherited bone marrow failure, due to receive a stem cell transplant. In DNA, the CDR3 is TGCAGCGCCCTACCGTGGACCAGCGAGAATGAGCAGTTCTTC. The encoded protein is CSALPWTSENEQFF.